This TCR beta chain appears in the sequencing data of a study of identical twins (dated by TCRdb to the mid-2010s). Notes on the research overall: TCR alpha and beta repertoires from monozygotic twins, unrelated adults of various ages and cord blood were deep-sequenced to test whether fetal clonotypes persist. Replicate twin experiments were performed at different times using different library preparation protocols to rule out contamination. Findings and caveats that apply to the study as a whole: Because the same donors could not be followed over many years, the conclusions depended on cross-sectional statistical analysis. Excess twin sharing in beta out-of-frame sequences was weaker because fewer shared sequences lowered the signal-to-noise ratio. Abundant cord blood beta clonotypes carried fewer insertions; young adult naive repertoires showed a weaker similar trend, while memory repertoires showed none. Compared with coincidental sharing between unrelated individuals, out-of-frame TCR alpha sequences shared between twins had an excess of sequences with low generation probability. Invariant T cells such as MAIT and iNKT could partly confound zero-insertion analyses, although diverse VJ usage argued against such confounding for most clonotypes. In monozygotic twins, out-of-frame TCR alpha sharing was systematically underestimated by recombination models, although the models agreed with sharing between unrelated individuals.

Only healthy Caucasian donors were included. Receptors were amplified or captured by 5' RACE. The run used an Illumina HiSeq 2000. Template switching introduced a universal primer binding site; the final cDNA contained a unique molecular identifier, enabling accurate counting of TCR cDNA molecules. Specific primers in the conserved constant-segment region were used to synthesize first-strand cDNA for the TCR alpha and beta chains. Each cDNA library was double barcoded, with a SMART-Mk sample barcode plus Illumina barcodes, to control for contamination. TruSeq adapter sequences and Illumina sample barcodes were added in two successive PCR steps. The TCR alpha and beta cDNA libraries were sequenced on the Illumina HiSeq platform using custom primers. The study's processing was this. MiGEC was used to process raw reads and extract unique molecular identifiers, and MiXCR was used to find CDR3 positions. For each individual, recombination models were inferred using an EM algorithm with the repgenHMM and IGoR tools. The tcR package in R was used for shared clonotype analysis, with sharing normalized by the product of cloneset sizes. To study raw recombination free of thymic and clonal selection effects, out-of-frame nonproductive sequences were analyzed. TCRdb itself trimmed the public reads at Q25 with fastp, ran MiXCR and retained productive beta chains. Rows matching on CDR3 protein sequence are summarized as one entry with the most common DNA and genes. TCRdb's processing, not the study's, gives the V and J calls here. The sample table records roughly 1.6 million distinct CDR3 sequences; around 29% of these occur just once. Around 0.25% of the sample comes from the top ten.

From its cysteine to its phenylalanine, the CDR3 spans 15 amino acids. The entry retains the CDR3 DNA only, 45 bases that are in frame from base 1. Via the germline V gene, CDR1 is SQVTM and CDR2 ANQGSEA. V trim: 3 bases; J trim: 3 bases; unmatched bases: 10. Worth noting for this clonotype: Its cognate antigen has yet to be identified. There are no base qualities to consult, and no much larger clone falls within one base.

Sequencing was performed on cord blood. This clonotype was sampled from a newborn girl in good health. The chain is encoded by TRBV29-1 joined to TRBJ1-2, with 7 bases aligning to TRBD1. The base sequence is TGCAGCGTTGAGTATCTTGAGGGGGCGGACTATGGCTACACCTTC. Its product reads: CSVEYLEGADYGYTF.